The clone carrying this T cell receptor beta chain was observed many times. Its cognate antigen is unknown. This sample is drawn from a study of Graves' ophthalmopathy and Graves' hyperthyroidism. About the research overall: Peripheral blood was gathered at first diagnosis, ahead of any treatment whatsoever.

Study outcomes and limitations: Thyroid clonotypes that were expanded above 0.001 frequency mostly also appeared in blood. Ophthalmopathy was separated from stable hyperthyroidism by a 13-signature model with about 86% sensitivity and 81.08% specificity.

Patients were excluded if they had other autoimmune diseases or uncontrolled infections, and likewise if pregnancy or lactation applied. Amplified material comprised TCR beta CDR3 regions derived from RNA transcripts. After a first-round RT-PCR with HTBI primers, a second-round multiplex PCR was run. One entry per CDR3 protein results from TCRdb running MiXCR on the multiplex PCR reads. Among 680,000 or so distinct CDR3 sequences, 22% were seen once, and the ten largest hold roughly 6.9%. The source material was peripheral blood. This receptor was obtained from a woman aged 18-35 years with stable Graves' hyperthyroidism. Some clones in this sample may be carry-over from other donors' samples.

In DNA, the CDR3 is TGTGCCAGCAGTTTGTCCGAATACGAGCAGTACTTC. Protein: CASSLSEYEQYF. V and J are TRBV12-3 or TRBV12-4 and TRBJ2-7; D unresolved. Trimming shortened V by 3 bases and J by 4 bases, and 7 bases separated the two germline ends. CDR3 length: 12 amino acids.